This T cell receptor beta chain was captured in a study of CD8 T cells in Susac syndrome. Roughly 0.45 to 1 ug RNA was reverse transcribed with random hexamers. TCR beta CDR3 was amplified by immunoSEQ covering 54 Vbeta and 13 Jbeta. TCRdb redid the calling of the immunoSEQ multiplex PCR reads with MiXCR, one entry per CDR3 protein. The sample yields 80,000 to 90,000 distinct CDR3 sequences, over 90% seen once. The CDR3 is 15 amino acids. CDR1 MNHEY and CDR2 SVGEGT come from the germline V gene. V trimming: 5 bases; J trimming: 6 bases; junction bases outside the gene matches: 9. This chain uses TRBV6-2 or TRBV6-3 with TRBJ2-1, with 8 bases identical to TRBD1. Sample: CD8+ T cells from PBMCs. The sequence was collected from a human donor with Susac syndrome. The CDR3 here is CASSHGQGPSNEQFF. CDR3 DNA: TGTGCCAGCAGTCATGGACAGGGCCCGTCCAATGAGCAGTTCTTC.